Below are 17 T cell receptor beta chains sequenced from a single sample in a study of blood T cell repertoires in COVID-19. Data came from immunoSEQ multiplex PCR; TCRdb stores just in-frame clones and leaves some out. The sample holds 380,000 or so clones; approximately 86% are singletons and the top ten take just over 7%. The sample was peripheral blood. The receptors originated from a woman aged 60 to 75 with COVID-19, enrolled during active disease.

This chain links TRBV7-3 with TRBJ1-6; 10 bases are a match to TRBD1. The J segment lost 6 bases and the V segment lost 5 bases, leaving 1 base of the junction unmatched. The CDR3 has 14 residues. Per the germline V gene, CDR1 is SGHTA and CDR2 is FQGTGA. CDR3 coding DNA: TGTGCCAGCAGCCGACAGGGGGCTAATTCACCCCTCCACTTT. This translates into CASSRQGANSPLHF.

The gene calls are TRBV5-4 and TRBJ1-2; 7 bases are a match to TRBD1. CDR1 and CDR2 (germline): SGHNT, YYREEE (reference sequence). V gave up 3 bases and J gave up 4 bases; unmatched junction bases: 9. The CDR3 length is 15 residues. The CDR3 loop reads CASSSQGNLGYGYTF. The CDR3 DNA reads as TGTGCCAGCAGCTCACAGGGGAATCTAGGCTATGGCTACACCTTC. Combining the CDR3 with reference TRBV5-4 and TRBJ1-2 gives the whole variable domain ETGVTQSPTHLIKTRGQQVTLRCSSQSGHNTVSWYQQALGQGPQFIFQYYREEENGRGNFPPRFSGLQFPNYSSELNVNALELDDSALYLCASSSQGNLGYGYTFGSGTRLTVV.

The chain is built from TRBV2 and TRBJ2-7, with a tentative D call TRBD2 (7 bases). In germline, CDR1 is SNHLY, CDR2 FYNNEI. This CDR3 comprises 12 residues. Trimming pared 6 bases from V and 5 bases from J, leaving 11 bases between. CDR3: CASRGGRNEQYF. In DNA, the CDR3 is TGTGCCAGCAGGGGGGGGCGCAACGAGCAGTACTTC.

This CDR3 reads CAWNRAVSPLHF. Written as DNA, the CDR3 is TGTGCCTGGAACAGGGCGGTTTCACCCCTCCACTTT. J is TRBJ1-6 and V is TRBV30; TRBD1 might be the D (6 bases). The CDR3 sequence is 12 residues long. In germline, CDR1 is GTSNPN, CDR2 SVGIG (reference sequence). Trimming took off 4 bases at V and 9 bases at J, with 10 bases between the two ends.

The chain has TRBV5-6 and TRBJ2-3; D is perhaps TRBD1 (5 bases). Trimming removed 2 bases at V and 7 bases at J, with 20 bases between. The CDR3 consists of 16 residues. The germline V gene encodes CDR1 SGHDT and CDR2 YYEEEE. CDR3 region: CASSFFTGPQGYTQYF. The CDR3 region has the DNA TGTGCCAGCAGCTTTTTTACAGGCCCCCAGGGTTATACGCAGTATTTT.

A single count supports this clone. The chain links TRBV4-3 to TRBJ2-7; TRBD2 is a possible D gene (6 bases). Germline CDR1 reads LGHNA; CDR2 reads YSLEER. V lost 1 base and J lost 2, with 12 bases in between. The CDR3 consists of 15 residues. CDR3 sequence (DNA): TGCGCCAGCAGCCAAGGGGTGGCGGGGACCTACGAGCAGTACTTC. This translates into CASSQGVAGTYEQYF.

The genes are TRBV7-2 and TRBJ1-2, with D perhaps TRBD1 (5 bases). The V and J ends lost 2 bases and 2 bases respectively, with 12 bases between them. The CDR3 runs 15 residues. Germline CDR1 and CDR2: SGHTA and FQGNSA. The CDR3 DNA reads TGTGCCAGCAGCTTAAAGGACATTGCGAACTATGGCTACACCTTC. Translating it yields CASSLKDIANYGYTF.

The DNA of the CDR3 is TGTGCCAGCAGCCAACTAGCGGGAGCCTACGAGCAGTACTTC. Translating gives CASSQLAGAYEQYF. V usage is TRBV3-1 (or the pseudogene TRBV3-2) and J usage is TRBJ2-7; TRBD2 agrees at 10 bases. The V gene end was trimmed by 2 bases and the J gene end by 2 bases; junction bases not matched to a gene: 0. This CDR3 has 14 residues. Looked up from germline, CDR1 is LGHDT and CDR2 is YNNKEL (reference sequence).

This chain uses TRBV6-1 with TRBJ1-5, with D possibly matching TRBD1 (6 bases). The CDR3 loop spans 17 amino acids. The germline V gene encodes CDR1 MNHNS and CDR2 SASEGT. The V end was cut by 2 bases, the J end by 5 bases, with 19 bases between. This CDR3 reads CASSEIWDTTFYQPQHF. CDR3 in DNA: TGTGCCAGCAGTGAAATCTGGGACACCACTTTTTATCAGCCCCAGCATTTT.

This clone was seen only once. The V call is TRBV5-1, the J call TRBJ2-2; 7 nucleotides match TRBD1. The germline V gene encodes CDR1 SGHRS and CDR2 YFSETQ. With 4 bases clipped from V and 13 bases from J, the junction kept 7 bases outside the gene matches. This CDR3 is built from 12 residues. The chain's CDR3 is CASSQGQSGLFF. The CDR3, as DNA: TGCGCCAGCAGCCAGGGACAGTCGGGGCTGTTTTTT.

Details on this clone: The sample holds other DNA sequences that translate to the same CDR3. DNA of the CDR3: TGTGCCAGCAGTTATTCGGACAGGAACACTGAAGCTTTCTTT. It translates to CASSYSDRNTEAFF. The rearrangement uses TRBV6-5 and TRBJ1-1, with D possibly being TRBD1 (6 bases). Trimming shortened V by 3 bases and J by 1 base, and 9 bases separated the two germline ends. The germline V gene encodes CDR1 MNHEY and CDR2 SVGAGI. The CDR3 is 14 residues long.

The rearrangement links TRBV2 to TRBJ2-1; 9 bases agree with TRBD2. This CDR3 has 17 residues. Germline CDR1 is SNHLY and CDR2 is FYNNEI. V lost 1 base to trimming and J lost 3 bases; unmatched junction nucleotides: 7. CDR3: CASSEGLAGPFYNEQFF. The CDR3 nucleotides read TGTGCCAGCAGTGAAGGGCTAGCGGGGCCCTTCTACAATGAGCAGTTCTTC.

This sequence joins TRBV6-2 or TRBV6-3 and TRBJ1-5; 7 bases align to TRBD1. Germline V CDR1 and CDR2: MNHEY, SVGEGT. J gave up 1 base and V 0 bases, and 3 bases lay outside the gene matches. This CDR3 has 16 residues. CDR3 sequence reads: CASSYSQGQSNQPQHF. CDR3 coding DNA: TGTGCCAGCAGTTACTCACAGGGGCAGAGCAATCAGCCCCAGCATTTT.

The CDR3 bases are TGTGCCAGTGGGGGCGACAGGGCCCTGAACACTGAAGCTTTCTTT. This translates into CASGGDRALNTEAFF. The rearrangement joins TRBV19 to TRBJ1-1, with 7 bases matching TRBD1. The V gene's germline CDR1 is LNHDA and CDR2 SQIVND (reference sequence). CDR3 length: 15 amino acids. J was trimmed by 0 bases and V by 8 bases; bases with no gene match: 9. The whole variable domain, remainder taken from reference TRBV19 and TRBJ1-1, is DGGITQSPKYLFRKEGQNVTLSCEQNLNHDAMYWYRQDPGQGLRLIYYSQIVNDFQKGDIAEGYSVSREKKESFPLTVTSAQKNPTAFYLCASGGDRALNTEAFFGQGTRLTVV.

CDR3 in DNA: TGTGCCAGCAGCGTCCTGGGACAGGGTAATGAAAAACTGTTTTTT. Translation: CASSVLGQGNEKLFF. The genes are TRBV7-9 and TRBJ1-4, with 9 positions matching TRBD1. The CDR3 spans 15 residues. The trim removed 5 bases at V and 4 bases at J, leaving 5 bases unmatched. Per the germline V gene, CDR1 is SEHNR and CDR2 is FQNEAQ (reference sequence).

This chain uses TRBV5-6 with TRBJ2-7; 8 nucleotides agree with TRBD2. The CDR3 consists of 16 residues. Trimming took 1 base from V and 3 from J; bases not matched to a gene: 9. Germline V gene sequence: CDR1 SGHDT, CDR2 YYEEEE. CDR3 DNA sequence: TGTGCCAGCAGCTTGAGTAATTTGACTAGCGACTACGAGCAGTACTTC. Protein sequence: CASSLSNLTSDYEQYF.

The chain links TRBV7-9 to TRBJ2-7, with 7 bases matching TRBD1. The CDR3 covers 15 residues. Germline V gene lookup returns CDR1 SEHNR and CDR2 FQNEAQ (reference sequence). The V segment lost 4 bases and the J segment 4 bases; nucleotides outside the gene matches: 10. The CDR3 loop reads CASSSPGTANYEQYF. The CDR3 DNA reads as TGTGCCAGCAGCTCTCCAGGGACAGCTAATTACGAGCAGTACTTC. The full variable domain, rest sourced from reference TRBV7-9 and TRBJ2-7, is DTGVSQNPRHKITKRGQNVTFRCDPISEHNRLYWYRQTLGQGPEFLTYFQNEAQLEKSRLLSDRFSAERPKGSFSTLEIQRTEQGDSAMYLCASSSPGTANYEQYFGPGTRLTVT.